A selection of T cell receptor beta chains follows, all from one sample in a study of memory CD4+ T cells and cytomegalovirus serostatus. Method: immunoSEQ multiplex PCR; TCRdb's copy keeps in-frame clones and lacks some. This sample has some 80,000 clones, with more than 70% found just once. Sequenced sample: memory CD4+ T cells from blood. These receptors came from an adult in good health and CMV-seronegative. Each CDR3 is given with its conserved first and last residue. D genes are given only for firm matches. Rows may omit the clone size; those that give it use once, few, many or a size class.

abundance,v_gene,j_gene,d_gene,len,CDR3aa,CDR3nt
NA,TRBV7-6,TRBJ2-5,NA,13,CASSLASRETQYF,TGTGCCAGCAGCTTAGCCTCTAGGGAGACCCAGTACTTC
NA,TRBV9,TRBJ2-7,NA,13,CASSVEESYEQYF,TGTGCCAGCAGCGTAGAAGAGTCCTACGAGCAGTACTTC
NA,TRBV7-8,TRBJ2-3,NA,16,CASSPRWGESTDTQYF,TGTGCCAGCAGCCCCAGGTGGGGGGAGAGCACAGATACGCAGTATTTT
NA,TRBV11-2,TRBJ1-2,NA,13,CASSPQGNYGYTF,TGTGCCAGCAGCCCCCAGGGAAACTATGGCTACACCTTC
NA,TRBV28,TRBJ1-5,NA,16,CASSLNGPDGNQPQHF,TGTGCCAGCAGTTTAAACGGACCGGATGGCAATCAGCCCCAGCATTTT
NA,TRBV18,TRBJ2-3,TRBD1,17,CASSPPTGGYSTDTQYF,TGTGCCAGCTCACCCCCGACAGGGGGGTATAGCACAGATACGCAGTATTTT
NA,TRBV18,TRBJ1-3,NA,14,CASSPLGEGNTIYF,TGTGCCAGCTCACCACTGGGGGAAGGAAACACCATATATTTT
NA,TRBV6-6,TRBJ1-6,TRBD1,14,CASRTRDRDSPLHF,TGTGCCAGCAGGACCCGGGACAGGGATTCACCCCTCCACTTT
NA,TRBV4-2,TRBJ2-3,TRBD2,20,CASSYAGTSGGLGRTDTQYF,TGTGCCAGCAGTTACGCCGGGACTAGCGGGGGGTTGGGTCGCACAGATACGCAGTATTTT
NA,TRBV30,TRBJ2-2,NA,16,CAWSVPSRVNTGELFF,TGTGCCTGGAGTGTACCGTCCAGGGTAAACACCGGGGAGCTGTTTTTT
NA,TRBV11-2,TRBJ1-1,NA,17,CASSFRTRQTLNTEAFF,TGTGCCAGCAGTTTCAGAACGCGACAGACCCTGAACACTGAAGCTTTCTTT
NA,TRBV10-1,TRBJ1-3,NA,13,CASTVGPGNTIYF,TGCGCCAGCACAGTAGGCCCTGGAAACACCATATATTTT
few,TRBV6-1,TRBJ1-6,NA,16,CASSEDGNSYNSPLHF,TGTGCCAGCAGTGAAGATGGTAATTCCTATAATTCACCCCTCCACTTT
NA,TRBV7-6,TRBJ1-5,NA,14,CASSLEGNSQPQHF,TGTGCCAGCAGCTTAGAGGGTAATAGTCAGCCCCAGCATTTT
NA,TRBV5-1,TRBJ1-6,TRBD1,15,CASSSTGGYNSPLHF,TGCGCCAGCAGCTCGACAGGGGGGTATAATTCACCCCTCCACTTT
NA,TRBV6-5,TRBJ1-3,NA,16,CASSYGTPRSGNTIYF,TGTGCCAGCAGTTATGGCACACCTCGCTCTGGAAACACCATATATTTT
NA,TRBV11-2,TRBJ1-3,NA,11,CASSSGNTIYF,TGTGCCTCGTCCTCTGGAAACACCATATATTTT
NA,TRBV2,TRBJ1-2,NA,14,CASSVRDSNYGYTF,TGTGCCAGCAGTGTTAGGGACTCTAACTATGGCTACACCTTC
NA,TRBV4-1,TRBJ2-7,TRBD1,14,CASSQLLGQGASYF,TGCGCCAGCAGCCAGCTATTGGGGCAGGGGGCCTCGTACTTC
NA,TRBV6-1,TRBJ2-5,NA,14,CASSVTNLGGTQYF,TGTGCCAGCAGTGTTACAAACCTGGGGGGGACCCAGTACTTC
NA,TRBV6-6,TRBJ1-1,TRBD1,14,CASSLDRGRIEAFF,TGTGCCAGCAGCCTGGACAGGGGGCGGATTGAAGCTTTCTTT
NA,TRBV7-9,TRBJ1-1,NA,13,CASSLQGNTEAFF,TGTGCCAGCAGCCTTCAGGGGAACACTGAAGCTTTCTTT
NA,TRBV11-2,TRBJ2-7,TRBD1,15,CASSLSGTGFSGQYF,TGTGCCAGCAGCCTATCCGGGACAGGGTTCTCCGGGCAGTACTTC
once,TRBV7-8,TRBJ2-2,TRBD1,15,CASSLGGGVTGELFF,TGTGCCAGCAGCTTAGGAGGGGGCGTGACCGGGGAGCTGTTTTTT
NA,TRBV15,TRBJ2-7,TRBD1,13,CATSKGQGYEQYF,TGTGCCACCAGCAAAGGACAGGGCTACGAGCAGTACTTC
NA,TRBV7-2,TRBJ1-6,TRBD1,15,CASSPQGAGNSPLHF,TGTGCCAGCAGCCCGCAGGGGGCGGGTAATTCACCCCTCCACTTT
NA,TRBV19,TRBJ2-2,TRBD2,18,CASSPNGGGSWGTGELFF,TGTGCCAGTAGTCCCAACGGGGGAGGGAGTTGGGGCACCGGGGAGCTGTTTTTT
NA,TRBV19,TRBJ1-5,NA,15,CASSIGTSRVQPQHF,TGTGCCAGTAGTATCGGCACTTCGCGGGTTCAGCCCCAGCATTTT
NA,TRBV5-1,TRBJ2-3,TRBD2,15,CASSRGGEGTDTQYF,TGCGCCAGCAGCCGGGGGGGGGAGGGCACAGATACGCAGTATTTT
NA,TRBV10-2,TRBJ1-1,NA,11,CASTRGTEAFF,TGCGCCAGCACCCGGGGCACTGAAGCTTTCTTT
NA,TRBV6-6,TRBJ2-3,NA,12,CASSPSTGTQYF,TGTGCCAGCAGCCCTTCTACAGGTACGCAGTATTTT
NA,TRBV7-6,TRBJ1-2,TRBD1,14,CASSPWDRGYGYTF,TGTGCCAGCAGCCCATGGGACAGGGGCTATGGCTACACCTTC
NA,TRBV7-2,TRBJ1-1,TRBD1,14,CASSPTGQGGEAFF,TGTGCCAGCAGCCCCACCGGACAGGGAGGTGAAGCTTTCTTT
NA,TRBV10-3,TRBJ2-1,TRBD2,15,CAITGGGSSYNEQFF,TGTGCCATCACAGGCGGGGGGAGCTCCTACAATGAGCAGTTCTTC
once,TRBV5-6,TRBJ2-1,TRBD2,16,CASSFVSSGGVDEQFF,TGTGCCAGCAGCTTCGTTTCTAGCGGGGGGGTCGATGAGCAGTTCTTC
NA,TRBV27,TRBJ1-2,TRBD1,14,CASSLTPGQGEGTF,TGTGCCAGCAGTCTCACCCCTGGACAGGGGGAAGGCACCTTC
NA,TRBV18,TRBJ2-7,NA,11,CASSETYEQYF,TGTGCCAGCTCAGAGACCTACGAGCAGTACTTC
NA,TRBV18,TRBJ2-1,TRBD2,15,CASSPSGASYNEQFF,TGTGCCAGCTCACCAAGCGGGGCGTCCTACAATGAGCAGTTCTTC
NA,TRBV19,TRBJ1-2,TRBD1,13,CARETGGGYGYTF,TGTGCCAGAGAGACAGGGGGCGGGTATGGCTACACCTTC
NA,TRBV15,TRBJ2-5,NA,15,CATSRGVQGEETQYF,TGTGCCACCAGCAGAGGTGTACAGGGAGAGGAGACCCAGTACTTC
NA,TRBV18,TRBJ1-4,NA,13,CASSPQGYEELFF,TGTGCCAGCTCACCCCAGGGTTATGAGGAACTGTTTTTT
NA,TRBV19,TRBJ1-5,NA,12,CASSMRSQPQHF,TGTGCCAGTAGTATGCGTAGTCAGCCCCAGCATTTT
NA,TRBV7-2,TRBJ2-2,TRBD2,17,CASSLLGLAGKGGELFF,TGTGCCAGCAGCCTACTGGGACTAGCGGGGAAGGGCGGGGAGCTGTTTTTT
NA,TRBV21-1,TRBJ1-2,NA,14,CASTDRQPNYGYTF,TGTGCCAGCACCGATCGACAGCCGAACTATGGCTACACCTTC
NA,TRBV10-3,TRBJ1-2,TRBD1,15,CAISESGQGANGYTF,TGTGCCATCAGTGAGTCGGGACAGGGGGCTAATGGCTACACCTTC
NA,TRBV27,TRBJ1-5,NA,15,CASSLSQGVNQPQHF,TGTGCCAGCAGTTTATCCCAGGGAGTCAATCAGCCCCAGCATTTT
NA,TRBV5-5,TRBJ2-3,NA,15,CASTSDGMSTDTQYF,TGTGCCAGCACCTCGGACGGTATGAGCACAGATACGCAGTATTTT
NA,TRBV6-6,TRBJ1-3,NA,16,CASSYGHPSAGNTIYF,TGTGCCAGCAGTTATGGTCACCCTAGTGCTGGAAACACCATATATTTT
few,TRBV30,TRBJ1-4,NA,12,CACTERNEKLFF,TGTGCCTGTACTGAAAGAAATGAAAAACTGTTTTTT
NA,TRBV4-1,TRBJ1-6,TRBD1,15,CASSQTGTGNSPLHF,TGCGCCAGCAGCCAGACCGGGACAGGGAATTCACCCCTCCACTTT
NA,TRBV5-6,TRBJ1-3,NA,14,CASSLEGFGNTIYF,TGTGCCAGCAGCTTGGAGGGGTTCGGAAACACCATATATTTT
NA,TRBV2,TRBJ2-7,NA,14,CASSDRAGGYEQYF,TGTGCCAGCAGTGATCGGGCAGGGGGGTACGAGCAGTACTTC
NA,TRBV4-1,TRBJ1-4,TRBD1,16,CATRSAPARGHEKLFF,TGCGCCACCCGATCGGCCCCGGCCAGGGGGCATGAAAAACTGTTTTTT
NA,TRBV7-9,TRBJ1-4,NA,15,CASSSTGLANEKLFF,TGTGCCAGCAGCTCAACAGGGTTGGCTAATGAAAAACTGTTTTTT
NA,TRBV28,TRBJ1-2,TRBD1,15,CAIQTGTALNYGYTF,TGTGCCATCCAGACCGGGACAGCTTTAAACTATGGCTACACCTTC
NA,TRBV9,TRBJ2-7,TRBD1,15,CASSVGGQGKNEQYF,TGTGCCAGCAGCGTTGGAGGACAGGGGAAGAACGAGCAGTACTTC
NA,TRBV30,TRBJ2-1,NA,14,CAWSAGRTYNEQFF,TGTGCCTGGAGTGCCGGACGCACGTACAATGAGCAGTTCTTC
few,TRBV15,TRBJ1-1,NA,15,CATSPRTTGNTEAFF,TGTGCCACCAGCCCAAGAACGACAGGGAACACTGAAGCTTTCTTT
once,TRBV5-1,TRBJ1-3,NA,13,CASSGPGGNTIYF,TGCGCCAGCAGCGGCCCAGGTGGAAACACCATATATTTT
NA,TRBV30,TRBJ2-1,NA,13,CAWSVTGLDEQFF,TGTGCCTGGAGTGTAACAGGGTTAGATGAGCAGTTCTTC